The TCR beta chain under discussion was sequenced for a study of immune evolution from preneoplasia to lung adenocarcinoma. Findings and caveats of the study: Normal lung had the highest top T cell clone frequencies. Clonality was highest in normal lung, lower in later-stage lesions apparently.

Losses at the gene ends were 3 bases for V and 10 bases for J; bases not matched to a gene: 10. This CDR3 is built from 15 residues. Germline V gene data show CDR1 as SGDLS and CDR2 as YYNGEE. The sample holds a few counts of this clone. Its specificity is not known. Patient tissue came from resections in Japan or China, 2014–2017. Each case's diagnosis was confirmed by two pathologists on H&E. Profiled with immunoSEQ multiplex PCR; TCRdb holds only in-frame clones, not every one. The data show approximately 6,800 clones, 60% to 85% seen once. Specimen: FFPE adjacent normal lung tissue. This receptor was obtained from a person aged 70 to 80 with lung adenocarcinoma. This chain joins TRBV9 and TRBJ2-1; 10 bases are shared with TRBD2. The CDR3 DNA sequence: TGTGCCAGCAGCGGTAATCGAGCGGGGGGGCTAGAGCAGTTCTTC. It codes for CASSGNRAGGLEQFF.